This T cell receptor (beta chain) was sequenced in a study of blood T cell repertoires in COVID-19. This CDR3 region has 15 residues. J gave up 1 base and V 9 bases, and 8 bases lay outside the gene matches. CDR1 and CDR2 from the germline V gene are SGHTA and FQGTGA. The assay was immunoSEQ multiplex PCR, and TCRdb's table has in-frame clones only and misses some. Of about 180,000 clones listed, approximately 85% are singletons. The rearrangement joins TRBV7-3 to TRBJ2-2, with 7 bases that match TRBD2. This TCR was sampled from a man in his sixties with acute or convalescent COVID-19. Specimen: peripheral blood. This chain's CDR3 is CASIRASGNTGELFF. CDR3 coding DNA: TGTGCCAGTATCCGGGCTAGCGGGAACACCGGGGAGCTGTTTTTT. Combining the CDR3 with reference TRBV7-3 and TRBJ2-2 gives the whole variable domain GAGVSQTPSNKVTEKGKYVELRCDPISGHTALYWYRQSLGQGPEFLIYFQGTGAADDSGLPNDRFFAVRPEGSVSTLKIQRTERGDSAVYLCASIRASGNTGELFFGEGSRLTVL.